The source of this T cell receptor beta chain is a study of OX40 agonist ivuxolimab in advanced cancers. A word on this clone: Its target is not known.

Study outcomes and limitations: CD4+ and CD8+ T cells in blood underwent clonal expansion by week 6 at 0.1 to 3.0 mg/kg.

Repertoires were generated with immunoSEQ multiplex PCR, while TCRdb's copy carries only in-frame clones and drops some. The sample lists tens of thousands of clones; about 91% were seen once. Looked up from germline, CDR1 is MDHEN and CDR2 is SYDVKM. This CDR3 has 18 residues. Trimming shortened V by 4 bases and J by 3 bases, and 24 bases separated the two germline ends. This sequence was found in an adult with an advanced solid tumor such as melanoma, head and neck, liver or kidney cancer. The chain carries TRBV28 and TRBJ1-1; tentative D call: TRBD1 (5 bases). The source material was CD4+ or CD8+ T cells sorted from blood, sampled in a trial of the OX40 agonist ivuxolimab. CDR3 region: CASSSGRGMIREDTEAFF. The CDR3 DNA is TGTGCCAGCAGTTCGGGGCGGGGGATGATAAGGGAGGACACTGAAGCTTTCTTT.